The rows below give T cell receptor beta chains drawn from one sample of a study of blood T cell repertoires in COVID-19. TCRdb's copy holds only in-frame clones and misses some; the assay was immunoSEQ multiplex PCR. The sample includes 100,000 to 150,000 clones, roughly 88% of them seen just once. Sequencing input: peripheral blood. These receptor sequences come from a man aged 45-65 years with acute or convalescent COVID-19. Both conserved end residues are part of each CDR3. Each record gives: J gene, V gene, clone size, D gene, CDR3 DNA, CDR3 protein. A D gene is named only where the DNA matches it firmly. Where a row states a size, it is once, few, many or the class of an expanded clone; other rows omit it.

j_call: TRBJ2-7
v_call: TRBV3-1/TRBV3-2
clone_size: -
d_call: TRBD2
cdr3_nt: TGTGCCAGCAGCCAAGGTAGCGGGAGGGTATTCGACGAGCAGTACTTC
cdr3_aa: CASSQGSGRVFDEQYF

j_call: TRBJ1-5
v_call: TRBV30
clone_size: -
d_call: TRBD1
cdr3_nt: TGTGCCTGGAGTACCGGGACAGTCAATCAGCCCCAGCATTTT
cdr3_aa: CAWSTGTVNQPQHF

j_call: TRBJ2-7
v_call: TRBV19
clone_size: -
d_call: -
cdr3_nt: TGTGCCAGTAGTATTTTGGGGGCAGGCTACGAGCAGTACTTC
cdr3_aa: CASSILGAGYEQYF

j_call: TRBJ1-1
v_call: TRBV5-4
clone_size: -
d_call: -
cdr3_nt: TGTGCCAGCAGCTTGGGACAGAGGAACACTGAAGCTTTCTTT
cdr3_aa: CASSLGQRNTEAFF

j_call: TRBJ2-7
v_call: TRBV29-1
clone_size: -
d_call: -
cdr3_nt: TGCAGCGTTACCAGGGACACCCGCTACGAGCAGTACTTC
cdr3_aa: CSVTRDTRYEQYF

j_call: TRBJ2-5
v_call: TRBV2
clone_size: -
d_call: -
cdr3_nt: TGTGCCAGCAGTGGAGCCAGGCACCGGGAGAACCAAGAGACCCAGTACTTC
cdr3_aa: CASSGARHRENQETQYF

j_call: TRBJ1-1
v_call: TRBV29-1
clone_size: -
d_call: TRBD1
cdr3_nt: TGCAGCGGGGACAGGGGTGGTGTAGCTTTCTTT
cdr3_aa: CSGDRGGVAFF

j_call: TRBJ2-7
v_call: TRBV6-2/TRBV6-3
clone_size: -
d_call: -
cdr3_nt: TGTGCCAGCAGTCCGACCTCCAGCGGGTGGAGCTCCTACGAGCAGTACTTC
cdr3_aa: CASSPTSSGWSSYEQYF

j_call: TRBJ2-7
v_call: TRBV4-1
clone_size: -
d_call: -
cdr3_nt: TGCGCCAGCAGCAAGAATAGCCGCGAATACGAGCAGTACTTC
cdr3_aa: CASSKNSREYEQYF

j_call: TRBJ1-6
v_call: TRBV10-3
clone_size: -
d_call: TRBD1
cdr3_nt: TGTGCCATCAGTGGGAGACAGGGAGGCAATTCACCCCTCCACTTT
cdr3_aa: CAISGRQGGNSPLHF

j_call: TRBJ1-2
v_call: TRBV20-1
clone_size: -
d_call: -
cdr3_nt: TGCAGTGCTAAGGCAGGGGCTGGCTACACCTTC
cdr3_aa: CSAKAGAGYTF

j_call: TRBJ1-3
v_call: TRBV30
clone_size: -
d_call: -
cdr3_nt: TGTGCCTGGACCACGGGGAAAGGAAACACCATATATTTT
cdr3_aa: CAWTTGKGNTIYF

j_call: TRBJ2-3
v_call: TRBV21-1
clone_size: -
d_call: -
cdr3_nt: TGTGCCAGCACCCCTACGGGGACTAGCGGGAGGGCAGATACGCAGTATTTT
cdr3_aa: CASTPTGTSGRADTQYF

j_call: TRBJ2-1
v_call: TRBV5-1
clone_size: -
d_call: -
cdr3_nt: TGCGCCAGCAGCCCGGCCCTGAGCGACGAGGTATTCTTC
cdr3_aa: CASSPALSDEVFF

j_call: TRBJ2-2
v_call: TRBV25-1
clone_size: once
d_call: -
cdr3_nt: TGTGCCAGCAGTCGAGGGACTCTAGGGACCGGGGAGCTGTTTTTT
cdr3_aa: CASSRGTLGTGELFF

j_call: TRBJ2-2
v_call: TRBV5-1
clone_size: -
d_call: -
cdr3_nt: TGCGCCAGCAGAGCCCGGGAGAACACCGGGGAGCTGTTTTTT
cdr3_aa: CASRARENTGELFF

j_call: TRBJ1-2
v_call: TRBV6-5
clone_size: -
d_call: TRBD1
cdr3_nt: TGTGCCAGCAGTCCGGGACAGGTTAACTATGGCTACACCTTC
cdr3_aa: CASSPGQVNYGYTF

j_call: TRBJ2-1
v_call: TRBV5-4
clone_size: few
d_call: TRBD2
cdr3_nt: TGTGCCAGCAGCGGACTAGCGGGCATGGGGTACAATGAGCAGTTCTTC
cdr3_aa: CASSGLAGMGYNEQFF

j_call: TRBJ2-2
v_call: TRBV18
clone_size: once
d_call: -
cdr3_nt: TGTGCCAGCTCAGAGGTAGAGACCGGGGAGCTGTTTTTT
cdr3_aa: CASSEVETGELFF

j_call: TRBJ1-1
v_call: TRBV29-1
clone_size: once
d_call: -
cdr3_nt: TGCAGCGTCGAGGACAGCCTGAACACTGAAGCTTTCTTT
cdr3_aa: CSVEDSLNTEAFF

j_call: TRBJ2-6
v_call: TRBV3-1/TRBV3-2
clone_size: -
d_call: -
cdr3_nt: TGTGCCAGCAGCTCCGCGACAGTGGGGGCCAACGTCCTGACTTTC
cdr3_aa: CASSSATVGANVLTF

j_call: TRBJ1-6
v_call: TRBV18
clone_size: -
d_call: TRBD1
cdr3_nt: TGTGCCAGCTCACCACGGGGGGACAGGGATTCACCCCTCCACTTT
cdr3_aa: CASSPRGDRDSPLHF

j_call: TRBJ2-5
v_call: TRBV11-2
clone_size: -
d_call: TRBD1
cdr3_nt: TGTGCCAGCAGCTTAGTCTTTCGACAGGGATTACAAGAGACCCAGTACTTC
cdr3_aa: CASSLVFRQGLQETQYF

j_call: TRBJ2-5
v_call: TRBV19
clone_size: -
d_call: TRBD2
cdr3_nt: TGTGCCAGTAGTCCGCTAGCGGGATACGAGACCCAGTACTTC
cdr3_aa: CASSPLAGYETQYF

j_call: TRBJ1-2
v_call: TRBV5-1
clone_size: -
d_call: -
cdr3_nt: TGCGCCAGCAGCTTCCCGGCGGGGGTCGGCTACACCTTC
cdr3_aa: CASSFPAGVGYTF

j_call: TRBJ1-1
v_call: TRBV15
clone_size: -
d_call: -
cdr3_nt: TGTGCCACCAGCAGCCCCGCTCAGGGCTGGACTGAAGCTTTCTTT
cdr3_aa: CATSSPAQGWTEAFF

j_call: TRBJ2-1
v_call: TRBV15
clone_size: -
d_call: TRBD1
cdr3_nt: TGTGCCACCAGCAGAAGAGACAGGGACAGTGAGCAGTTCTTC
cdr3_aa: CATSRRDRDSEQFF

j_call: TRBJ2-5
v_call: TRBV24-1
clone_size: once
d_call: TRBD1
cdr3_nt: TGTGCCACCAGTGTCCCACCGGGACAGGGATATTGGGAGACCCAGTACTTC
cdr3_aa: CATSVPPGQGYWETQYF

j_call: TRBJ1-2
v_call: TRBV30
clone_size: -
d_call: -
cdr3_nt: TGTGCCTGGAGACTCTCTTACACAGGGGGCTACACCTTC
cdr3_aa: CAWRLSYTGGYTF

j_call: TRBJ2-7
v_call: TRBV6-1
clone_size: -
d_call: -
cdr3_nt: TGTGCCAGCAGTGAATCGGAGCGCGAGCAGTACTTC
cdr3_aa: CASSESEREQYF

j_call: TRBJ1-5
v_call: TRBV2
clone_size: -
d_call: -
cdr3_nt: TGTGCCATCCGGGAGGGGGGATCCGAACAGCCCCAGCATTTT
cdr3_aa: CAIREGGSEQPQHF

j_call: TRBJ2-1
v_call: TRBV3-1/TRBV3-2
clone_size: -
d_call: TRBD1
cdr3_nt: TGTGCCAGCAGCCAAGGGCTTGAGGGACAGGGTCGGGGTGAGCAGTTCTTC
cdr3_aa: CASSQGLEGQGRGEQFF

j_call: TRBJ1-2
v_call: TRBV5-1
clone_size: -
d_call: -
cdr3_nt: TGCGCCAGCAGCTTGGCCCCCGCTCGGGGCTACACCTTC
cdr3_aa: CASSLAPARGYTF

j_call: TRBJ2-2
v_call: TRBV6-5
clone_size: -
d_call: TRBD1
cdr3_nt: TGTGCCAGCAGTCATACAGGGGACGGGGAGCTGTTTTTT
cdr3_aa: CASSHTGDGELFF

j_call: TRBJ2-5
v_call: TRBV4-1
clone_size: -
d_call: TRBD2
cdr3_nt: TGCGCCAGCAGCCAAGAGGGCTTGGAAGCGGGGGTCCAAGAGACCCAGTACTTC
cdr3_aa: CASSQEGLEAGVQETQYF

j_call: TRBJ1-2
v_call: TRBV7-2
clone_size: -
d_call: -
cdr3_nt: TGTGCCAGCTCCGTGGGGGGGCCTTTAGTGCATGGCTACACCTTC
cdr3_aa: CASSVGGPLVHGYTF

j_call: TRBJ1-2
v_call: TRBV10-3
clone_size: -
d_call: TRBD1
cdr3_nt: TGTGCCATCAGGGACTTCCTGACAGGGATATCTAACTATGGCTACACCTTC
cdr3_aa: CAIRDFLTGISNYGYTF

j_call: TRBJ2-6
v_call: TRBV15
clone_size: -
d_call: -
cdr3_nt: TGTGCCACCAGCGGTACAAGGAGCTCTGGGGCCAACGTCCTGACTTTC
cdr3_aa: CATSGTRSSGANVLTF

j_call: TRBJ2-3
v_call: TRBV7-9
clone_size: -
d_call: TRBD2
cdr3_nt: TGTGCCAGCGGAATAGCGGGATCTAGCACAGATACGCAGTATTTT
cdr3_aa: CASGIAGSSTDTQYF

j_call: TRBJ1-5
v_call: TRBV5-4
clone_size: once
d_call: TRBD1
cdr3_nt: TGTGCCAGCAGCTCGGGACAGAACCAGCCCCAGCATTTT
cdr3_aa: CASSSGQNQPQHF

j_call: TRBJ1-1
v_call: TRBV6-2/TRBV6-3
clone_size: -
d_call: -
cdr3_nt: TGTGCCAGCAGTTACTCGAATAGGAACACTGAAGCTTTCTTT
cdr3_aa: CASSYSNRNTEAFF

j_call: TRBJ2-2
v_call: TRBV24-1
clone_size: -
d_call: TRBD2
cdr3_nt: TGTGCCACCCTCATAGCGGGGAGCTGGGAGCTGTTTTTT
cdr3_aa: CATLIAGSWELFF

j_call: TRBJ1-5
v_call: TRBV30
clone_size: -
d_call: -
cdr3_nt: TGTGCCGCGACAGTCAGCAATCAGCCCCAGCATTTT
cdr3_aa: CAATVSNQPQHF

j_call: TRBJ1-1
v_call: TRBV3-1/TRBV3-2
clone_size: once
d_call: TRBD1
cdr3_nt: TGTGCCAGCAGCCAAACGACAGGGTACACTGAAGCTTTCTTT
cdr3_aa: CASSQTTGYTEAFF

j_call: TRBJ2-5
v_call: TRBV3-1/TRBV3-2
clone_size: -
d_call: TRBD2
cdr3_nt: TGTGCCAGCAGCCATCCCGGACTAGCGGGAGGGCCTGGGGAGACCCAGTACTTC
cdr3_aa: CASSHPGLAGGPGETQYF

j_call: TRBJ1-5
v_call: TRBV12-5
clone_size: -
d_call: -
cdr3_nt: TGTGCTAGTGGTTTGGGGGCTCGGGGTAGCAATCAGCCCCAGCATTTT
cdr3_aa: CASGLGARGSNQPQHF

j_call: TRBJ1-5
v_call: TRBV11-3
clone_size: -
d_call: TRBD1
cdr3_nt: TGTGCCAGCAGCCGTTATCCGGGACAGAAAAACAATCAGCCCCAGCATTTT
cdr3_aa: CASSRYPGQKNNQPQHF

j_call: TRBJ2-3
v_call: TRBV5-1
clone_size: -
d_call: TRBD2
cdr3_nt: TGCGCCAGCAGCGAAGGACTAGCGGGATACTTTGGAGATACGCAGTATTTT
cdr3_aa: CASSEGLAGYFGDTQYF

j_call: TRBJ2-1
v_call: TRBV12-3/TRBV12-4
clone_size: -
d_call: -
cdr3_nt: TGTGCCAGCAGTGAAGACAGGGAGGATGAGCAGTTCTTC
cdr3_aa: CASSEDREDEQFF

j_call: TRBJ1-5
v_call: TRBV5-8
clone_size: -
d_call: TRBD1
cdr3_nt: TGTGCCAGCAGCAAAGGACAGGGTTGGGATCAGCCCCAGCATTTT
cdr3_aa: CASSKGQGWDQPQHF

j_call: TRBJ2-3
v_call: TRBV19
clone_size: -
d_call: TRBD2
cdr3_nt: TGTGCCAGTAGTATCCCCGGACTAGCGGATAGCACAGATACGCAGTATTTT
cdr3_aa: CASSIPGLADSTDTQYF

j_call: TRBJ2-3
v_call: TRBV9
clone_size: -
d_call: -
cdr3_nt: TGTGCCAGCAGCGTAGATTCCGGACTAAATCCTAGAGATACGCAGTATTTT
cdr3_aa: CASSVDSGLNPRDTQYF